The TCR beta chain under discussion was sequenced for a study of T cell clusters in autoimmune cytopenias. Multiplex touch-down PCR amplified TRB using TRB-A and TRB-B pools in one tube. Following a re-call of the multiplex PCR reads, TCRdb has one entry per CDR3 protein and lacks DNA. The table for this sample gives under 3,500 distinct CDR3 sequences. Each sample's input was around 250 ng genomic DNA, roughly 40,000 genome equivalents. This CDR3 has 17 residues. Looked up from germline, CDR1 is MNHEY and CDR2 is SMNVEV (reference sequence). V usage is TRBV27 and J usage is TRBJ2-1; there is no DNA to check the TCRdb D call of TRBD2. The sample was peripheral blood. This sequence was found in a human donor with an autoimmune cytopenia or autoimmune hepatitis (not recorded which). Here the CDR3 reads CASSYSPPSGVYNEKFF.